These T cell receptor beta chains were read from a single sample in a study of CD8+ T cells in alopecia areata. TCRdb's table, derived via immunoSEQ multiplex PCR, lists solely in-frame clones and lacks some. The sample shows 110,000 to 150,000 clones, roughly 62% of them seen only once. Here the sequenced sample was CD4+ T cells sorted from blood, taken at week 0. These receptors were collected from a human donor with alopecia areata. CDR3s include the opening cysteine and the closing phenylalanine or tryptophan. Fields, in order: D gene, V gene, clone size, J gene, CDR3 DNA, CDR3 protein. D genes are given only for firm matches. A clone size is listed for some rows: how often the clone was seen (once, few, many), or a class if it is expanded.

>.|TRBV30|.|TRBJ2-3
TGTGCCTGGAGGCGGGGCGGCACAGATACGCAGTATTTT
CAWRRGGTDTQYF
>TRBD1|TRBV25-1|.|TRBJ1-5
TGTGCCAGCAGTTCCCTACAGGGGGGCAATCAGCCCCAGCATTTT
CASSSLQGGNQPQHF
>.|TRBV7-2|.|TRBJ2-7
TGTGCCAGCAGCTTAGGATGGGGGACCTACGAGCAGTACTTC
CASSLGWGTYEQYF
>TRBD1|TRBV7-9|.|TRBJ1-1
TGTGCCAGCAGCAACCGACAGGGAGGGAACACTGAAGCTTTCTTT
CASSNRQGGNTEAFF
>TRBD1|TRBV19|.|TRBJ1-6
TGTGCCAGTGCAGGACAGGGAATGGATAATTCACCCCTCCACTTT
CASAGQGMDNSPLHF
>.|TRBV11-2|.|TRBJ1-1
TGTGCCAGCAGCCCCCGGGCAGGCTCTTCAAGGACTGAAGCTTTCTTT
CASSPRAGSSRTEAFF
>.|TRBV2|.|TRBJ1-6
TGTGCCAGCAGTGAACCATCGGGCGGGATACCCCTCCACTTT
CASSEPSGGIPLHF
>.|TRBV5-4|.|TRBJ2-5
TGTGCCAGCAGCTTCGGAGAGGAGACCCAGTACTTC
CASSFGEETQYF
>.|TRBV20-1|.|TRBJ1-1
TGCAGTGCGAGGAGGACTGAAGCTTTCTTT
CSARRTEAFF
>.|TRBV5-6|few|TRBJ2-1
TGTGCCTCCTACAGCTACAATGAGCAGTTCTTC
CASYSYNEQFF